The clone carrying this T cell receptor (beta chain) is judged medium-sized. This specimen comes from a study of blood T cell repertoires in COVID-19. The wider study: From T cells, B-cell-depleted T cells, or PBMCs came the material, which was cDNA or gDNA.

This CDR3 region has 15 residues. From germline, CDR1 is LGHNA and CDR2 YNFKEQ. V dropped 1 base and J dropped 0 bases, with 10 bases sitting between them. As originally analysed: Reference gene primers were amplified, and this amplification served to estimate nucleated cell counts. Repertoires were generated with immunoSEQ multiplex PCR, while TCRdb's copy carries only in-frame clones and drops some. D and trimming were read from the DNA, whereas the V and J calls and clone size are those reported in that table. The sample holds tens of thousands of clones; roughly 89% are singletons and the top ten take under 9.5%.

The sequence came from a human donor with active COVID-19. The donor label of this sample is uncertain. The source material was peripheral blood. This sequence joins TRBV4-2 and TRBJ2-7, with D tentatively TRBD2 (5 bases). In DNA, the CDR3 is TGTGCCAGCAGCCAAGTAGCGCAGAGCTCCTACGAGCAGTACTTC. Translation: CASSQVAQSSYEQYF.